This T cell receptor beta chain came from a study of metastatic and nonmetastatic thyroid tumors. Study-wide background: Malignant thyroid and benign thyroid patients provided blood and tumor or nodule tissue whose repertoires were compared.

TCRdb used MiXCR to call clones anew from the PCR reads. The sample lists approximately 25,000 clones; 20% to 25% were seen once. This clone came up many times. No patient received treatment before thyroid surgery. There are 16 residues in the CDR3. V gave up 5 bases and J gave up 4 bases; unmatched junction bases: 8. Input material: blood. The receptor was derived from a male donor with papillary thyroid cancer or a benign thyroid nodule (not recorded which). Some clones in this sample may be carry-over from other donors' samples. The chain uses TRBV12-3 or TRBV12-4 and TRBJ2-2; 9 positions agree with TRBD1. Here the CDR3 reads CASSRTGEFGTGELFF. Written as DNA, the CDR3 is TGTGCCAGCAGTCGGACAGGGGAGTTTGGCACCGGGGAGCTGTTTTTT.